Listed below are T cell receptor beta chains from one sample, sequenced in a study of OX40 agonist ivuxolimab in advanced cancers. Sequencing used immunoSEQ multiplex PCR; TCRdb keeps in-frame clones, though not all of them. The table includes approximately 80,000 clones, under 95% detected once. Sequenced here: CD4+ or CD8+ T cells sorted from blood, sampled in a trial of the OX40 agonist ivuxolimab. The receptor set was obtained from an adult with an advanced solid tumor such as melanoma, head and neck, liver or kidney cancer. The CDR3 runs from the conserved cysteine through the conserved F or W. The order of the fields is clone size, J gene, V gene, D gene, CDR3 protein, CDR3 DNA. D genes are given only for firm matches. Not every row has a clone size; where given, it reads once, few, many or a size class.

size: NA
J: TRBJ1-2
V: TRBV2
D: NA
CDR3: CASREGRAANYGYTF
DNA: TGTGCCAGCAGGGAGGGGAGGGCAGCTAACTATGGCTACACCTTC

size: NA
J: TRBJ2-3
V: TRBV6-5
D: NA
CDR3: CASRGVGGAADTQYF
DNA: TGTGCCAGCCGAGGGGTGGGGGGGGCAGCAGATACGCAGTATTTT

size: NA
J: TRBJ1-2
V: TRBV10-3
D: TRBD1
CDR3: CAIRGTGKYGYTF
DNA: TGTGCCATCAGGGGGACAGGGAAGTATGGCTACACCTTC

size: NA
J: TRBJ1-5
V: TRBV27
D: NA
CDR3: CASRTGGSNQPQHF
DNA: TGTGCCAGCCGGACGGGAGGGAGCAATCAGCCCCAGCATTTT

size: NA
J: TRBJ1-1
V: TRBV12-5
D: NA
CDR3: CASGADLNTEAFF
DNA: TGTGCTAGTGGGGCGGACCTGAACACTGAAGCTTTCTTT

size: NA
J: TRBJ1-3
V: TRBV9
D: NA
CDR3: CASSVAREDTIYF
DNA: TGTGCCAGCAGCGTGGCCAGGGAAGACACCATATATTTT

size: once
J: TRBJ2-5
V: TRBV28
D: NA
CDR3: CASSLLQGGGETQYF
DNA: TGTGCCAGCAGTTTACTCCAGGGGGGGGGAGAGACCCAGTACTTC

size: NA
J: TRBJ1-5
V: TRBV27
D: NA
CDR3: CASSLMGGYQPQHF
DNA: TGTGCCAGCAGTTTAATGGGCGGCTATCAGCCCCAGCATTTT

size: once
J: TRBJ1-1
V: TRBV29-1
D: NA
CDR3: CSVVLMNTEAFF
DNA: TGCAGCGTTGTTCTTATGAACACTGAAGCTTTCTTT

size: NA
J: TRBJ2-7
V: TRBV5-6
D: TRBD2
CDR3: CASSLAESSGPIGKYF
DNA: TGTGCCAGCAGCTTGGCCGAATCTAGCGGCCCAATTGGGAAGTACTTC

size: once
J: TRBJ2-5
V: TRBV4-3
D: NA
CDR3: CASSQDQGLEETQYF
DNA: TGCGCCAGCAGCCAAGACCAGGGCCTAGAAGAGACCCAGTACTTC

size: NA
J: TRBJ1-3
V: TRBV27
D: NA
CDR3: CASSQTGFSGNTIYF
DNA: TGTGCCAGCAGTCAAACAGGCTTCTCTGGAAACACCATATATTTT

size: NA
J: TRBJ2-1
V: TRBV7-7
D: NA
CDR3: CASSLGGDEQFF
DNA: TGTGCTAGCAGCTTAGGCGGAGATGAGCAGTTCTTC

size: NA
J: TRBJ1-1
V: TRBV6-1
D: NA
CDR3: CATSDRPGTEAFF
DNA: TGTGCCACCTCCGACAGGCCGGGCACTGAAGCTTTCTTT

size: NA
J: TRBJ1-2
V: TRBV7-9
D: NA
CDR3: CASSLAPRGRYGYTF
DNA: TGTGCCAGCAGCTTAGCTCCAAGGGGCCGCTATGGCTACACCTTC

size: NA
J: TRBJ2-1
V: TRBV6-6
D: NA
CDR3: CASGHNEQFF
DNA: TGTGCCAGTGGACACAATGAGCAGTTCTTC

size: NA
J: TRBJ2-1
V: TRBV4-1
D: NA
CDR3: CASSPSQGLSYNEQFF
DNA: TGCGCCAGCAGCCCTTCGCAGGGACTCTCCTACAATGAGCAGTTCTTC

size: once
J: TRBJ1-1
V: TRBV9
D: NA
CDR3: CASSPGGLNTEAFF
DNA: TGTGCCAGCAGCCCCGGGGGTCTGAACACTGAAGCTTTCTTT

size: NA
J: TRBJ2-3
V: TRBV5-1
D: TRBD2
CDR3: CASSHPTSGGLDTQYF
DNA: TGCGCCAGCAGCCACCCCACTAGCGGGGGCCTAGATACGCAGTATTTT